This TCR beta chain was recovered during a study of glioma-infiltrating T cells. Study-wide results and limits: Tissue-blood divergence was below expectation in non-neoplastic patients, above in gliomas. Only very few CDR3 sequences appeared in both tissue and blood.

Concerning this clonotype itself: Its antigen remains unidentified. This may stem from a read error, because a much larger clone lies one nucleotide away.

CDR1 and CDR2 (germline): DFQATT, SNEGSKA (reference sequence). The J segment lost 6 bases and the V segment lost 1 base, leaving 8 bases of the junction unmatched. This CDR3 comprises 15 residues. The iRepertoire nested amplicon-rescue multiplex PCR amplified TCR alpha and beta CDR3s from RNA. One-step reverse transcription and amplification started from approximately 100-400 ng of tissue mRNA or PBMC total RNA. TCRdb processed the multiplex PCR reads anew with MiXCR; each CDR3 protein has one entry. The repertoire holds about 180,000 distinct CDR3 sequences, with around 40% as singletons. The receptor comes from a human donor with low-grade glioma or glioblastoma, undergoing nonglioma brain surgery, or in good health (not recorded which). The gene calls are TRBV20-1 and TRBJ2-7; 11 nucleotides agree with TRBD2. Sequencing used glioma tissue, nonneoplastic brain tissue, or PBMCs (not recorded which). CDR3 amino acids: CSARVALAGGSEQYF. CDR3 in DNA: TGCAGTGCTAGAGTTGCTCTAGCGGGAGGAAGCGAGCAGTACTTC.